Following are 23 T cell receptor beta chains from one sample sequenced in a study of control samples from healthy donors and cancer patients. Clones were read by immunoSEQ multiplex PCR, and TCRdb kept only the in-frame ones, dropping some. The sample lists 150,000 to 200,000 clones, roughly 90% occurring once. The sample comprised blood. Receptors originate from a woman aged 25 to 39 in good health.

A single count supports this clone. The chain carries TRBV5-4 and TRBJ1-6; a possible D gene is TRBD1 (5 bases). Germline CDR1 SGHNT, CDR2 YYREEE (reference sequence). The CDR3 length is 15 residues. The ends were cut back, 4 bases at V and 4 bases at J, with 12 bases in the middle. In DNA form, the CDR3 reads TGTGCCAGCAGCCCCACAGGAGAATATAATTCACCCCTCCACTTT. It encodes CASSPTGEYNSPLHF.

This chain uses TRBV28 with TRBJ2-5; D is undetermined. In germline, CDR1 is MDHEN, CDR2 SYDVKM. Trimming cost V 5 bases and J 1 base, with 14 bases left between them. This CDR3 has 15 amino acids. In DNA form, the CDR3 reads TGTGCCAGCAGTCCCAGTTTAGGGTTCCAAGAGACCCAGTACTTC. Amino acid sequence: CASSPSLGFQETQYF.

The rearrangement joins TRBV11-2 to TRBJ2-1; 13 nucleotides line up with TRBD2. Germline-derived CDR1 and CDR2 are SGHAT and FQNNGV. CDR3 length: 19 residues. V lost 5 bases and J lost 3; bases outside the gene matches: 13. The CDR3 region has the DNA TGTGCCAGCAGCCAAAACGGACTAGCGGGAGAGGCTGGCTACAATGAGCAGTTCTTC. Translated: CASSQNGLAGEAGYNEQFF.

This chain uses TRBV5-1 with TRBJ2-1; D unresolved. CDR1 is SGHRS and CDR2 is YFSETQ in the germline V gene. The CDR3 spans 14 residues. V was shortened by 3 bases and J by 2 bases, with 9 bases between the two germline ends. The CDR3 DNA reads as TGCGCCAGCAGCTCCGCGGCGGCCTACAATGAGCAGTTCTTC. Protein: CASSSAAAYNEQFF. Together with reference TRBV5-1 and TRBJ2-1, the CDR3 gives the full variable domain: KAGVTQTPRYLIKTRGQQVTLSCSPISGHRSVSWYQQTPGQGLQFLFEYFSETQRNKGNFPGRFSGRQFSNSRSEMNVSTLELGDSALYLCASSSAAAYNEQFFGPGTRLTVL.

The chain combines TRBV6-4 with TRBJ1-5; TRBD1 is a possible D gene (5 bases). Per the germline V gene, CDR1 is MRHNA and CDR2 is SNTAGT. The V gene lost 2 bases and the J gene lost 1 base, with 21 bases spanning the gap. CDR3 length: 19 residues. The chain's CDR3 is CASSDPRKGSQLSNQPQHF. The DNA of the CDR3 is TGTGCCAGCAGTGACCCGAGGAAGGGGTCTCAGTTAAGCAATCAGCCCCAGCATTTT.

The V and J genes are TRBV28 and TRBJ1-2, with D tentatively TRBD1 (5 bases). The CDR3 length is 13 residues. V was cut by 8 bases and J by 0 bases, with 10 bases left in between. Germline-derived CDR1 and CDR2 are MDHEN and SYDVKM. CDR3 region: CASGDGPNYGYTF. CDR3 coding DNA: TGTGCCAGCGGGGACGGACCTAACTATGGCTACACCTTC.

The J gene is TRBJ1-4, the V gene TRBV6-6, with D perhaps TRBD1 (6 bases). The V end lost 5 bases, the J end lost 5 bases, and 15 bases lay between the germline ends. Germline-derived CDR1 and CDR2 are MNHNY and SVGAGI (reference sequence). This CDR3 is built from 15 residues. The CDR3 sequence is CASSNRTDRNEKLFF. The CDR3 coding sequence is TGTGCCAGCAGTAACCGGACAGACCGAAATGAAAAACTGTTTTTT.

The CDR3 loop reads CASSLFRERQETQYF. The CDR3 DNA is TGTGCCAGCTCCCTATTCCGGGAGCGCCAAGAGACCCAGTACTTC. The chain links TRBV18 to TRBJ2-5, with TRBD2 as a possible D gene (6 bases). CDR1 is KGHSH and CDR2 is LQKENI in the germline V gene. The length of the CDR3 is 15 residues. Trimming stripped 6 bases from V and 1 base from J, with 15 bases between.

This chain connects TRBV3-1 (or the pseudogene TRBV3-2) to TRBJ2-5; 7 positions match TRBD1. CDR3 length: 14 amino acids. Germline values: CDR1 LGHDT, CDR2 YNNKEL (reference sequence). V lost 3 bases and J lost 1; bases outside the gene matches: 2. The CDR3 nucleotides are TGTGCCAGCAGCCAGTGGGACAGCCAAGAGACCCAGTACTTC. It is translated as CASSQWDSQETQYF.

The chain is built from TRBV30 and TRBJ1-1; D not resolved. V lost 6 bases to trimming and J lost 0 bases, with 8 bases between them. The germline CDR1 and CDR2 sequences are GTSNPN and SVGIG (reference sequence). The CDR3 extends over 12 amino acids. The CDR3 coding sequence is TGTGCCTGCCATCGTCTGAACACTGAAGCTTTCTTT. The encoded protein is CACHRLNTEAFF.

This rearrangement joins TRBV29-1 to TRBJ1-5; 7 bases are a match to TRBD1. The CDR3 is 13 amino acids. The trim removed 1 base at V and 4 bases at J, leaving 1 base unmatched. Germline V gives CDR1 SQVTM, CDR2 ANQGSEA. As DNA, the CDR3 is TGCAGCGTTGAAGGGGACAGAAATCAGCCCCAGCATTTT. This encodes CSVEGDRNQPQHF.

The CDR3 region has the DNA TGTGCCAGCTCACGACAGAGGGAATGGAATGAGCAGTTCTTC. This codes for CASSRQREWNEQFF. The rearrangement links TRBV18 to TRBJ2-1, with D perhaps assigned TRBD1 or TRBD2 (5 bases each). The CDR3 runs 14 residues. Germline V gives CDR1 KGHSH, CDR2 LQKENI. Trimming shortened V by 4 bases and J by 7 bases, and 14 bases separated the two germline ends.

This chain uses TRBV5-1 with TRBJ2-3, with 12 positions matching TRBD1. The CDR3 spans 15 residues. V was clipped by 5 bases and J by 6 bases; unmatched bases: 7. Germline CDR1 reads SGHRS; CDR2 reads YFSETQ. The CDR3 DNA sequence: TGCGCCAGCAGGCCCGGGACAGGGGGCGCGGATACGCAGTATTTT. This codes for CASRPGTGGADTQYF.

J is TRBJ1-5 and V is TRBV6-1; D perhaps matches TRBD1 (5 bases). Between the trimmed V and J ends, which lost 1 base and 7 bases, there was a span of 8 bases. The V gene's germline CDR1 is MNHNS and CDR2 SASEGT. CDR3 length: 13 residues. CDR3: CASSEGDLQPQHF. CDR3 nucleotides: TGTGCCAGCAGTGAAGGGGACTTACAGCCCCAGCATTTT.

The J gene is TRBJ2-7, the V gene TRBV7-8; a weak D match, TRBD2 (7 bases). Trimming removed 1 base at V and 3 bases at J, with 10 bases between. This CDR3 comprises 14 residues. Germline-derived CDR1 and CDR2 are SGHVS and FQNEAQ. The CDR3 region is CASSLVGGGYEQYF. The CDR3 DNA follows: TGTGCCAGCAGCTTAGTGGGAGGGGGCTACGAGCAGTACTTC.

The chain couples TRBV5-6 to TRBJ2-5, with D unresolved. Trimming pared 2 bases from V and 6 bases from J, leaving 5 bases between. The germline gives CDR1 SGHDT, CDR2 YYEEEE. The CDR3 sequence is 11 residues long. The CDR3 here is CASSFSQTQYF. The CDR3 DNA sequence: TGTGCCAGCAGCTTCTCGCAGACCCAGTACTTC.

This chain connects TRBV9 to TRBJ2-1; 10 nucleotides line up with TRBD2. The CDR3 is 17 amino acids. V lost 0 bases to trimming and J lost 4 bases; unmatched junction nucleotides: 7. Germline CDR1 is SGDLS and CDR2 is YYNGEE. CDR3 bases: TGTGCCAGCAGCGTAGCTAGCGGGAGTTTCCGTTACAATGAGCAGTTCTTC. Translating gives CASSVASGSFRYNEQFF.

This clone was observed a few times. The chain links TRBV9 to TRBJ2-7; TRBD1 agrees at 7 bases. This CDR3 is 14 amino acids long. V shed 4 bases and J 2 bases; nucleotides not matched to a gene: 6. Germline values: CDR1 SGDLS, CDR2 YYNGEE. The CDR3 loop is CASSLGTDTYEQYF. DNA of the CDR3: TGTGCCAGCAGCCTCGGGACAGATACCTACGAGCAGTACTTC.

The chain joins TRBV4-3 to TRBJ2-5; 7 bases line up with TRBD1. V was pared by 4 bases and J by 0 bases, with 5 bases of the junction left unmatched. The CDR3 runs 15 residues. The germline V gene encodes CDR1 LGHNA and CDR2 YSLEER. CDR3 residues: CASSRTGTDQETQYF. The CDR3 coding sequence is TGCGCCAGCAGCCGCACCGGGACAGACCAAGAGACCCAGTACTTC.

Written as DNA, the CDR3 is TGTGCCAGTAGTCTTAAGGGTCCCTACGAGCAGTACTTC. Its protein product is CASSLKGPYEQYF. The chain joins TRBV19 to TRBJ2-7; D remains unclear. CDR1 is LNHDA, CDR2 SQIVND, per germline (reference sequence). Trimming took 5 bases from V and 2 from J, leaving 10 bases between them. The CDR3 is 13 residues long.

The chain combines TRBV5-6 with TRBJ2-7; D is unclear. Looked up from germline, CDR1 is SGHDT and CDR2 is YYEEEE. Trimming pared 1 base from V and 3 bases from J, leaving 5 bases between. CDR3 length: 12 amino acids. In nucleotides, the CDR3 is TGTGCCAGCAGCTTGAACATCTACGAGCAGTACTTC. It codes for CASSLNIYEQYF.

This clone was observed a few times. This CDR3 is CATSEPTGLGWNEQFF. CDR3 in DNA: TGTGCCACCAGTGAGCCTACAGGGTTAGGTTGGAATGAGCAGTTCTTC. This chain links TRBV24-1 with TRBJ2-1; D is possibly TRBD1 (6 bases). Deletions cut 4 bases from V and 7 bases from J, with 19 bases between. Germline values: CDR1 KGHDR, CDR2 SFDVKD. This CDR3 has 16 residues.

The chain's CDR3 is CASSAPSSGGNTIYF. CDR3 DNA: TGTGCCAGCAGCGCGCCCTCTTCGGGAGGAAACACCATATATTTT. This chain links TRBV9 with TRBJ1-3; D is uncertain. This CDR3 comprises 15 residues. V was clipped by 3 bases and J by 4 bases, with 14 bases between them. Germline lookup yields CDR1 SGDLS and CDR2 YYNGEE.